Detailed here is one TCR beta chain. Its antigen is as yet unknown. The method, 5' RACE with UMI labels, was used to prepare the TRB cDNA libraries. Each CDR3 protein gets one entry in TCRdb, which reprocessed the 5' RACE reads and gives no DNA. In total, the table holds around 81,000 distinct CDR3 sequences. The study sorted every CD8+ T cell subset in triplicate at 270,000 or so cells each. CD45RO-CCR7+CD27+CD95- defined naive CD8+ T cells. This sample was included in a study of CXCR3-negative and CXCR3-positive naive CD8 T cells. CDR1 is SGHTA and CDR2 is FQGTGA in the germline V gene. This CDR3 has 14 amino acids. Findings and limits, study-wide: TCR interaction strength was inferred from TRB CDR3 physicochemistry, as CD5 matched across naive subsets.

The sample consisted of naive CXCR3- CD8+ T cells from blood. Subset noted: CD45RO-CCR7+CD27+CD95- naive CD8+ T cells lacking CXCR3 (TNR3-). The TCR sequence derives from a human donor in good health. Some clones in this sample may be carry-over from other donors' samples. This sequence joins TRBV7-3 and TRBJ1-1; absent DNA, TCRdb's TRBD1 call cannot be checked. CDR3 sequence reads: CASSLTTGDTEAFF.